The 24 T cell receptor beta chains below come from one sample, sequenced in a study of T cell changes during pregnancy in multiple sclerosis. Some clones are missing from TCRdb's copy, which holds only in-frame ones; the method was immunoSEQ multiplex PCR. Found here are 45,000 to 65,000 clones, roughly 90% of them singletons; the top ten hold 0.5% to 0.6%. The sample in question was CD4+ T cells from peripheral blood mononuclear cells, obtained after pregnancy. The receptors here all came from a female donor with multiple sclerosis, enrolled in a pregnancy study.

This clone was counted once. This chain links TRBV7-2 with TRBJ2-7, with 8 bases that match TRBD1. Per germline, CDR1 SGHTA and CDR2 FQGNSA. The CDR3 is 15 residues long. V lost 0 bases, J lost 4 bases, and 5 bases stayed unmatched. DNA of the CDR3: TGTGCCAGCAGCTTAGCGCAGGACAGGGTATACGAGCAGTACTTC. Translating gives CASSLAQDRVYEQYF.

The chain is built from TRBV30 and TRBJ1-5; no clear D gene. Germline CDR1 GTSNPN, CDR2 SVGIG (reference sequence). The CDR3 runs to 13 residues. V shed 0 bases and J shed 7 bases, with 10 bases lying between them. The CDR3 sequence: CAWSVSGLQPQHF. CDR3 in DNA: TGTGCCTGGAGTGTATCGGGGTTACAGCCCCAGCATTTT.

CDR3 DNA sequence: TGTGCCAGCGTAAACAGGGGGCACCAGCCCCAGCATTTT. It is translated as CASVNRGHQPQHF. This rearrangement joins TRBV19 to TRBJ1-5, with 9 bases lining up with TRBD1. V was pared by 9 bases and J by 7 bases, with 7 bases of the junction left unmatched. The CDR3 length is 13 residues. In germline, CDR1 is LNHDA, CDR2 SQIVND (reference sequence).

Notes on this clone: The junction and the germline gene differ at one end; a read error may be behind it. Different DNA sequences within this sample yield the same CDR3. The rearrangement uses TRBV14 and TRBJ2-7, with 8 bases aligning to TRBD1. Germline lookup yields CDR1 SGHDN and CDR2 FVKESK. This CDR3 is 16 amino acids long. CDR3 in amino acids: CASSHWVGTGVYEQYF. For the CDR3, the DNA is TGTGCCAGCAGCCACTGGGTCGGGACAGGAGTCTACGAGCAGTACTTT.

The CDR3 bases are TGTGCCAGCAGCCGATTAAAGGACAGGGCTTCCTACAATGAGCAGTTCTTC. Translation gives CASSRLKDRASYNEQFF. This chain uses TRBV7-6 with TRBJ2-1, with 8 positions matching TRBD1. This CDR3 is built from 17 residues. V shed 5 bases and J 1 base; nucleotides not matched to a gene: 10. The V gene's germline CDR1 is SGHVS and CDR2 FNYEAQ.

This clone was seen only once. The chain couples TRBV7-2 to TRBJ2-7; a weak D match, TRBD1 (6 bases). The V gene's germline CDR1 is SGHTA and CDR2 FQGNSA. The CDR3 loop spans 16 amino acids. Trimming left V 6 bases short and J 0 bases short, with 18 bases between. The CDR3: CASSPNPGQFSYEQYF. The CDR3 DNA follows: TGTGCCAGCAGTCCCAACCCGGGACAATTCTCCTACGAGCAGTACTTC.

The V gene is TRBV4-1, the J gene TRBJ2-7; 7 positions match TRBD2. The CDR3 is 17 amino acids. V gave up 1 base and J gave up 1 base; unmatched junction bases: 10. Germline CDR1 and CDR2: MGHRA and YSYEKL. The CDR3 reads CASSQVAAGLLSYEQYF. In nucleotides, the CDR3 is TGCGCCAGCAGCCAAGTAGCAGCGGGACTCCTATCCTACGAGCAGTACTTC.

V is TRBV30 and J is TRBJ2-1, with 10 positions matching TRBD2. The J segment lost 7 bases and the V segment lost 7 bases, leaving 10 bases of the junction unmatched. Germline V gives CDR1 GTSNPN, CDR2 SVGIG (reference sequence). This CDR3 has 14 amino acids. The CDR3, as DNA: TGTGCCTTACGGCTAGCGGGAGTAGGAAATGAGCAGTTCTTC. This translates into CALRLAGVGNEQFF.

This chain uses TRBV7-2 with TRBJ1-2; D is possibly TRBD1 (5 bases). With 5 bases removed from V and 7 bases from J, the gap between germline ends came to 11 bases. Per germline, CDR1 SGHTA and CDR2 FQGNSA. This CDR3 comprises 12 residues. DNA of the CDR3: TGTGCCAGCAGCCCCGGACAAGGTGGCTACACCTTC. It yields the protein CASSPGQGGYTF.

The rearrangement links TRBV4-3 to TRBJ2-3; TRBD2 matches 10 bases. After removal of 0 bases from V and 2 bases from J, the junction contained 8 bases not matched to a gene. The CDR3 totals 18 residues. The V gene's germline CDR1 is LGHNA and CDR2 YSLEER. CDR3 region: CASSQDLRLAGFTDTQYF. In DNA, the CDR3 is TGCGCCAGCAGCCAAGATCTGCGACTAGCGGGTTTCACAGATACGCAGTATTTT.

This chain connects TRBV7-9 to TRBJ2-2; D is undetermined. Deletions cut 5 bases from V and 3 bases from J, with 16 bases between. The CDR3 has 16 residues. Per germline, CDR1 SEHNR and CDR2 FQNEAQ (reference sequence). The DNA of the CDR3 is TGTGCCAGCAGCCGATCCTTGAGAAGTGACACCGGGGAGCTGTTTTTT. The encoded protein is CASSRSLRSDTGELFF.

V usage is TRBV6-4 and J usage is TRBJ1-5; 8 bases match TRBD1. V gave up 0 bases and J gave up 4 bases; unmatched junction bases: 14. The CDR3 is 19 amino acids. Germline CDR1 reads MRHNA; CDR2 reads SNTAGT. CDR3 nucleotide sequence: TGTGCCAGCAGTGACTCAGGGGACCTAACGGGACAGGCTAATCAGCCCCAGCATTTT. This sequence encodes CASSDSGDLTGQANQPQHF.

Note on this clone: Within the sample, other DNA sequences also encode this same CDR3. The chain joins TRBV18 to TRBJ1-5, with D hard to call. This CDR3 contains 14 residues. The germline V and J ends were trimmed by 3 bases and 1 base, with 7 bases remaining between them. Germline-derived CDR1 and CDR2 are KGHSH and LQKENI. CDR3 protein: CASSPGQSNQPQHF. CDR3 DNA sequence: TGTGCCAGCTCACCGGGCCAGAGCAATCAGCCCCAGCATTTT.

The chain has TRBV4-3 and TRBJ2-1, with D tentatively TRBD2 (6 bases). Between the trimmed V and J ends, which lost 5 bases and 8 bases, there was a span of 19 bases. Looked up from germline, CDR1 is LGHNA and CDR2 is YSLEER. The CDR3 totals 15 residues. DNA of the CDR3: TGCGCCAGCAGCAGCCGGGACTGGACTTCTGATGAGCAGTTCTTC. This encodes CASSSRDWTSDEQFF.

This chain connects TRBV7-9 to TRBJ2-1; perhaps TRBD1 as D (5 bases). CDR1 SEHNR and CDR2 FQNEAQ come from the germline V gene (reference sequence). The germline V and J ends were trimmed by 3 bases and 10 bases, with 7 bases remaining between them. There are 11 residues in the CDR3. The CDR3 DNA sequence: TGTGCCAGCAGCTTGACAGAGGAGCAGTTCTTC. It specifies CASSLTEEQFF.

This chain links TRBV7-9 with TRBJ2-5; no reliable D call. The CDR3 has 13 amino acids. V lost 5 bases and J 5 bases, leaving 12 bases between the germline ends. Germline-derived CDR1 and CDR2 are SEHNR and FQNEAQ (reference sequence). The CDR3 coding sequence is TGTGCCAGCAGCACGGAAGCGAGGGAGACCCAGTACTTC. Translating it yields CASSTEARETQYF.

This CDR3 reads CASSKQGLAGTYEQYF. CDR3 coding DNA: TGTGCCAGTAGTAAGCAAGGACTAGCGGGAACCTACGAGCAGTACTTC. The gene calls are TRBV19 and TRBJ2-7; 12 bases align to TRBD2. The CDR3 runs 16 residues. The germline V gene has CDR1 LNHDA and CDR2 SQIVND (reference sequence). V gave up 4 bases and J gave up 2 bases; unmatched junction bases: 6.

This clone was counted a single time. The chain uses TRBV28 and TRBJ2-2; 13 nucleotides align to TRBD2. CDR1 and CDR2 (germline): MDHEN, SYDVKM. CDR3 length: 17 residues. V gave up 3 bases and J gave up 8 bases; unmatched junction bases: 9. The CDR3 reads CASSFWRLAGGPGELFF. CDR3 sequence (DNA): TGTGCCAGCAGTTTTTGGAGACTAGCGGGAGGACCGGGGGAGCTGTTTTTT. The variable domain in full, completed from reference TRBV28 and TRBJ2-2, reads DVKVTQSSRYLVKRTGEKVFLECVQDMDHENMFWYRQDPGLGLRLIYFSYDVKMKEKGDIPEGYSVSREKKERFSLILESASTNQTSMYLCASSFWRLAGGPGELFFGEGSRLTVL.

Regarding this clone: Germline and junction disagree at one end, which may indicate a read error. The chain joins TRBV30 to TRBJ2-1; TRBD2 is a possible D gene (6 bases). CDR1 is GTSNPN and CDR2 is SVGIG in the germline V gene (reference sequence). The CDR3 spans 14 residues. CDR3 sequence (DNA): TGTGCCTGGGAAAGGACTAAAAGCTACGATGAGCAGTTCTTC. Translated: CAWERTKSYDEQFF.

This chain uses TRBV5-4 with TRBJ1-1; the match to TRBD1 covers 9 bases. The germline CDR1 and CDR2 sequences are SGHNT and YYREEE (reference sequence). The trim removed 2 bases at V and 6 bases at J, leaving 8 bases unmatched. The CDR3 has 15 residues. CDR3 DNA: TGTGCCAGCAGCTTTAAACAGGGGGCGACCCCTGAAGCTTTCTTT. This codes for CASSFKQGATPEAFF.

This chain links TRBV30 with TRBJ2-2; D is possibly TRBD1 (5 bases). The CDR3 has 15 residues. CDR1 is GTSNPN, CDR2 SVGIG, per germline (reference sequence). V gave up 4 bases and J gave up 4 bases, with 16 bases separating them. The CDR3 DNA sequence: TGTGCCTGGATAGGACAAGGAGTGCCCACCGGGGAGCTGTTTTTT. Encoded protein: CAWIGQGVPTGELFF.

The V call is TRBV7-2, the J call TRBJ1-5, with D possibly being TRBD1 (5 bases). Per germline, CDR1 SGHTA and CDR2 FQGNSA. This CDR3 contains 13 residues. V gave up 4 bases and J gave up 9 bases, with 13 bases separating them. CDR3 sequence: CASSSGGGLPQHF. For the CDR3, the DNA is TGTGCCAGCAGCTCGGGGGGTGGGCTGCCCCAGCATTTT.

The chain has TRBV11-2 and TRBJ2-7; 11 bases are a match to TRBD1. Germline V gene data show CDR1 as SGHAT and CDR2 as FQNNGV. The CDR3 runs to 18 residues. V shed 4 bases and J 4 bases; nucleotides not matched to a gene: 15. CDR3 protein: CASSSPGTGGSRLYEQYF. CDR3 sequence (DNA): TGTGCCAGCAGCTCTCCTGGGACAGGGGGAAGTCGGTTGTACGAGCAGTACTTC.

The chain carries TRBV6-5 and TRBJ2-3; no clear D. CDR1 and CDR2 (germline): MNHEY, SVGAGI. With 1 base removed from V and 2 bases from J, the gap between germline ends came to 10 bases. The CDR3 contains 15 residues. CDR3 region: CASSYFAEPTDTQYF. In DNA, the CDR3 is TGTGCCAGCAGTTACTTTGCGGAACCCACAGATACGCAGTATTTT.